One and the same sample provided the 23 T cell receptor beta chains below, sequenced in a study of CD8+CD57+ T cells in acquired aplastic anemia (dated by TCRdb to between 2018 and 2020). The listed sequencing device is Illumina HiSeq 2000. Profiling of TCR beta VDJ combinations and CDR3 sequences used genomic DNA as the template. TCRdb ran its own pipeline on the public reads, namely fastp trimming at Q25 and MiXCR clone calling, and kept in-frame beta chains. Rows with a matching CDR3 protein are joined into one entry that keeps the most common DNA and genes. Across this sample there are approximately 190,000 distinct CDR3 sequences, with 48% seen only once. The ten largest clones represent 9.7% of the sample. Flow cytometry had shown CD8+CD57+ cell expansion in the patients selected for sequencing. The sequenced material came from sorted CD4+, CD8+, or CD8+CD57+ T cells (not recorded which) from PBMCs. The receptors derive from a human donor with aplastic anemia.

This clonotype was recorded at least ten times. The gene calls are TRBV14 and TRBJ2-7; TRBD2 might be the D (5 bases). The V end lost 0 bases, the J end lost 2 bases, and 11 bases lay between the germline ends. The CDR3 is 15 residues long. Germline CDR1 reads SGHDN; CDR2 reads FVKESK. The CDR3 sequence: CASSQEARGAYEQYF. CDR3 sequence (DNA): TGTGCCAGCAGCCAAGAGGCCCGGGGAGCCTACGAGCAGTACTTC.

The V gene is TRBV20-1, the J gene TRBJ2-7; maybe TRBD2 (6 bases). V was cut by 3 bases and J by 2 bases, with 8 bases left in between. CDR1 and CDR2 from the germline V gene are DFQATT and SNEGSKA (reference sequence). CDR3 length equals 12 residues. CDR3 bases: TGCAGTGCTAGTTCGGGGGCCTACGAGCAGTACTTC. Residues: CSASSGAYEQYF.

J is TRBJ1-1 and V is TRBV25-1; D gene ambiguous. Germline CDR1 is MGHDK and CDR2 is SYGVNS. The CDR3 length is 13 residues. V was cut by 1 base and J by 0 bases, with 3 bases left in between. In DNA form, the CDR3 reads TGTGCCAGCAGTGAATCCCTGAACACTGAAGCTTTCTTT. Its protein product is CASSESLNTEAFF.

The chain couples TRBV20-1 to TRBJ2-7, with D perhaps being TRBD1 or TRBD2 (5 bases each). Trimming removed 1 base from V and 6 bases from J, with 13 bases in between. In germline, CDR1 is DFQATT, CDR2 SNEGSKA (reference sequence). The CDR3 contains 13 residues. The DNA of the CDR3 is TGCAGTGCTAGAGCCGGGACCGCACGCGAGCAGTACTTC. Its protein product is CSARAGTAREQYF.

Details on this clonotype: At one end, the junction sequence differs from germline, possibly due to a read error. The gene calls are TRBV6-2 or TRBV6-3 and TRBJ2-7; 14 bases are shared with TRBD2. This CDR3 contains 15 residues. Germline V gives CDR1 MNHEY, CDR2 SVGEGT. The DNA for the CDR3 is TGTGCCAGCAGTGGCCCCGGGACTAGCGGGAGAGGGAGGCACTTC. Amino acids: CASSGPGTSGRGRHF.

This clonotype was found many times. V usage is TRBV19 and J usage is TRBJ2-2, with 8 bases aligning to TRBD2. The CDR3 has 18 amino acids. V gave up 3 bases and J gave up 5 bases; unmatched junction bases: 14. Germline V gene lookup returns CDR1 LNHDA and CDR2 SQIVND (reference sequence). In nucleotides, the CDR3 is TGTGCCAGTAGTATCCCCCCCGGGACTAGTTGGTTAACCGGGGAGCTGTTTTTT. Protein sequence: CASSIPPGTSWLTGELFF.

This clonotype was counted only a few times. A much larger clone is a single base away; this may be a read error. In DNA form, the CDR3 reads TGCGCCAGCTGCTTGACACAGGAACTATACGAGCAGTACTTC. Amino acid sequence: CASCLTQELYEQYF. This chain links TRBV5-1 with TRBJ2-7; tentatively, D is TRBD1 (5 bases). This CDR3 region has 14 residues. Germline V gives CDR1 SGHRS, CDR2 YFSETQ. Complete variable domain (other parts from reference TRBV5-1 and TRBJ2-7): KAGVTQTPRYLIKTRGQQVTLSCSPISGHRSVSWYQQTPGQGLQFLFEYFSETQRNKGNFPGRFSGRQFSNSRSEMNVSTLELGDSALYLCASCLTQELYEQYFGPGTRLTVT.

This clonotype was picked up many times. The V gene is TRBV5-1, the J gene TRBJ2-6; D unclear. The ends were cut back, 3 bases at V and 2 bases at J, with 9 bases in the middle. Looked up from germline, CDR1 is SGHRS and CDR2 is YFSETQ. CDR3 length equals 15 residues. CDR3 DNA sequence: TGCGCCAGCAGCTACTCTGAGGCTGGGGCCAACGTCCTGACTTTC. This sequence encodes CASSYSEAGANVLTF.

The chain couples TRBV28 to TRBJ2-7; weak D call: TRBD1 (5 bases). Germline assignment: CDR1 MDHEN and CDR2 SYDVKM. Trimming shortened V by 9 bases and J by 3 bases, and 12 bases separated the two germline ends. The CDR3 extends over 12 amino acids. CDR3 in amino acids: CASSQGNYEQYF. CDR3 DNA: TGTGCCAGTAGTCAGGGAAACTACGAGCAGTACTTC.

This clonotype was recorded a few times. Given the absence of the conserved phenylalanine or tryptophan at the CDR3 end, a read error is likely. It is unclear where the CDR3 begins or ends on the DNA, so no DNA is shown, and the CDR3 is as TCRdb lists it. The chain joins TRBV7-9 to TRBJ1-4. The CDR3 length equals 8 residues, ends included. Germline CDR1 SEHNR, CDR2 FQNEAQ (reference sequence). CDR3 in amino acids: CASSSGLA.

The chain couples TRBV19 to TRBJ1-2; D is unresolved. This CDR3 is 14 amino acids long. CDR1 and CDR2 from the germline V gene are LNHDA and SQIVND (reference sequence). The ends were cut back, 3 bases at V and 5 bases at J, with 13 bases in the middle. CDR3 sequence: CASSIPSSWYGYTF. CDR3 DNA: TGTGCCAGTAGTATCCCTTCAAGTTGGTATGGCTACACCTTC.

The chain joins TRBV9 to TRBJ1-2; 7 nucleotides align to TRBD1. Per the germline V gene, CDR1 is SGDLS and CDR2 is YYNGEE. The CDR3 length is 16 residues. V trimming: 3 bases; J trimming: 0 bases; junction bases outside the gene matches: 8. CDR3 in DNA: TGTGCCAGCAGCGATGGGACAGTGAGGGCTAACTATGGCTACACCTTC. Amino acid sequence: CASSDGTVRANYGYTF.

The chain links TRBV7-8 to TRBJ1-2; D unclear. The CDR3 loop spans 12 amino acids. Trimming cost V 5 bases and J 8 bases, with 12 bases left between them. Germline-derived CDR1 and CDR2 are SGHVS and FQNEAQ. CDR3 sequence: CASSGFLGGYTF. As DNA, the CDR3 is TGTGCCAGCAGCGGTTTCCTTGGGGGCTACACCTTC.

Here the CDR3 DNA reads TGTGCCAGCAGTTACTCGAGACCAAGCTCCAATGAGCAGTTCTTC. It is translated as CASSYSRPSSNEQFF. J is TRBJ2-1 and V is TRBV6-5; the D is unclear. CDR1 and CDR2 from the germline V gene are MNHEY and SVGAGI. V shed 0 bases and J shed 6 bases, with 12 bases lying between them. This CDR3 has 15 amino acids.

The sample holds one count of this clonotype. The chain uses TRBV3-1 and TRBJ2-3; either TRBD1 or TRBD2 may fit D (5 bases each). The CDR3 sequence is 13 residues long. Germline V gene sequence: CDR1 LGHDT, CDR2 YNNKEL (reference sequence). V lost 4 bases, J lost 5 bases, and 10 bases lay in between. The CDR3, as DNA: TGTGCCAGCAGCCGGGACCCACAAGATACGCAGTATTTT. This sequence encodes CASSRDPQDTQYF.

This rearrangement joins TRBV10-2 to TRBJ2-1; no clear D gene. Trimming cost V 3 bases and J 7 bases, with 13 bases left between them. Per germline, CDR1 WSHSY and CDR2 SAAADI. CDR3 length: 14 residues. CDR3 sequence reads: CASSDLVLRNEQFF. CDR3 DNA sequence: TGCGCCAGCAGTGATTTGGTCCTCCGGAATGAGCAGTTCTTC.

This clonotype was found many times. The V call is TRBV7-2, the J call TRBJ2-5; TRBD2 agrees at 7 bases. V gave up 6 bases and J gave up 4 bases; unmatched junction bases: 5. In germline, CDR1 is SGHTA, CDR2 FQGNSA. CDR3 length: 13 amino acids. The DNA for the CDR3 is TGTGCCAGCAGGGGAGCTAGCGGAGAGACCCAGTACTTC. Amino acid sequence: CASRGASGETQYF.

J is TRBJ2-1 and V is TRBV15, with TRBD2 identical over 7 bases. CDR1 is LNHNV and CDR2 is YYDKDF in the germline V gene (reference sequence). Unmatched junction bases numbered 10, after V lost 0 bases and J lost 11 bases. The CDR3 spans 15 residues. CDR3 nucleotide sequence: TGTGCCACCAGCAGAGATCCATTAGCGGGTGGAAAGCAGTTCTTC. This gives the protein CATSRDPLAGGKQFF.

This clonotype has a single count. The rearrangement links TRBV24-1 to TRBJ2-1; 10 bases align to TRBD1. V was clipped by 8 bases and J by 8 bases; unmatched bases: 5. Germline lookup yields CDR1 KGHDR and CDR2 SFDVKD. The CDR3 sequence is 13 residues long. The DNA for the CDR3 is TGTGCCACCATGGGACAGGGGATTCATGAGCAGTTCTTC. This codes for CATMGQGIHEQFF.

This clonotype appeared a few times. Being one base from a much bigger clone, this may be a read error. This sequence joins TRBV7-3 and TRBJ2-7, with no clear D. The V gene lost 3 bases and the J gene lost 4 bases, with 16 bases spanning the gap. The germline V gene encodes CDR1 SGHTA and CDR2 FQGTGA. This CDR3 is built from 15 residues. CDR3 residues: CASSFSAFLLYEQYF. The CDR3 DNA sequence: TGTGCCAGCAGCTTTAGTGCCTTTTTATTATACGAGCAGTACTTC.

The J gene is TRBJ1-2, the V gene TRBV25-1; TRBD1 aligns across 7 bases. CDR1 is MGHDK and CDR2 is SYGVNS in the germline V gene. The CDR3 runs 15 residues. J lost 7 bases, V lost 8 bases, and 16 bases had no gene match. The CDR3 DNA sequence: TGTGCCAGCGTATCTAGAACAGGGGACACAGGTGGCTACACCTTC. The encoded protein is CASVSRTGDTGGYTF.

This clonotype was observed at least ten times. The V call is TRBV20-1, the J call TRBJ1-4, with no clear D. The V end lost 5 bases, the J end lost 5 bases, and 12 bases lay between the germline ends. Germline V gene data show CDR1 as DFQATT and CDR2 as SNEGSKA (reference sequence). CDR3 size: 13 residues. CDR3 coding DNA: TGCAGTGCTGTTCATGCGTTCAATGAAAAACTGTTTTTT. This gives the protein CSAVHAFNEKLFF.

The table lists this clonotype with many counts. This chain joins TRBV27 and TRBJ2-7; 8 positions match TRBD1. The V gene end was trimmed by 0 bases and the J gene end by 3 bases; junction bases not matched to a gene: 7. The length of the CDR3 is 16 residues. Germline loops: CDR1 MNHEY, CDR2 SMNVEV (reference sequence). CDR3 loop: CASSLSMAGGYYEQYF. CDR3 in DNA: TGTGCCAGCAGTTTATCGATGGCAGGGGGCTACTACGAGCAGTACTTC.